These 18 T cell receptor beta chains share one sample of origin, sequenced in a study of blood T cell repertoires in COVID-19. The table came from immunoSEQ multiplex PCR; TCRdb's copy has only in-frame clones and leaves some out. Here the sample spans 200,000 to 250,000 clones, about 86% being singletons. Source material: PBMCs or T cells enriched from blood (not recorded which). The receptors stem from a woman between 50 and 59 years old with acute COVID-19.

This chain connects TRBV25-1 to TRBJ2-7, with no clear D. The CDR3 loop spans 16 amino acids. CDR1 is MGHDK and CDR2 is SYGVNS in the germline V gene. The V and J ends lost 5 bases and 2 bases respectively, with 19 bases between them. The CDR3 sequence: CASSPPIGVKTYEQYF. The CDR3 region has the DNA TGTGCCAGCAGTCCCCCGATCGGTGTAAAAACCTACGAGCAGTACTTC.

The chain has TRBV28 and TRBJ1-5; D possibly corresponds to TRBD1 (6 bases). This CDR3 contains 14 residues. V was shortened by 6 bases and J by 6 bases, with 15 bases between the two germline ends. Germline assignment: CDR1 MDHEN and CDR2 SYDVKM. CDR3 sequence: CASRATGLVQPQHF. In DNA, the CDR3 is TGTGCCAGCAGAGCGACAGGTTTGGTTCAGCCCCAGCATTTT.

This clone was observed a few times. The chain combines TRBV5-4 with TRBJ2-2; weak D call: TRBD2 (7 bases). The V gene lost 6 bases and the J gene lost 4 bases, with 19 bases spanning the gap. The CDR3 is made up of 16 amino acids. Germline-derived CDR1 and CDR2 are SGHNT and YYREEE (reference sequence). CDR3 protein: CASTEGGGLGTGELFF. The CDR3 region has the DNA TGTGCCAGCACCGAAGGGGGGGGGCTGGGCACCGGGGAGCTGTTTTTT.

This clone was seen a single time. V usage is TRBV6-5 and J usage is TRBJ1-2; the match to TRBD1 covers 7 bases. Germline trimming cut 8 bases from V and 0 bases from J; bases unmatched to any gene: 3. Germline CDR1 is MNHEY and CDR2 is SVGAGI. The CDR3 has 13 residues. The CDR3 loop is CASSRGANYGYTF. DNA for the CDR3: TGTGCCAGCTCCAGGGGGGCTAACTATGGCTACACCTTC.

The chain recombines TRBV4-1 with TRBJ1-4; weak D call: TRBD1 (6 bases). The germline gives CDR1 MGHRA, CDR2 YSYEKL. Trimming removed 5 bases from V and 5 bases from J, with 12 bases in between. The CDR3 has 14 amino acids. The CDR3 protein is CASSAPRGNEKLFF. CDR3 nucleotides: TGCGCCAGCAGCGCCCCTAGGGGGAATGAAAAACTGTTTTTT.

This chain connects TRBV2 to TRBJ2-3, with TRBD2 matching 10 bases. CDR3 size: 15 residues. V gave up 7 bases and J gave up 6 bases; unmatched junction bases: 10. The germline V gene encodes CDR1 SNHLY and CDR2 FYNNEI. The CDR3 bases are TGTGCCAGCAACCCGGGGACTAGCGTACGCGATACGCAGTATTTT. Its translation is CASNPGTSVRDTQYF.

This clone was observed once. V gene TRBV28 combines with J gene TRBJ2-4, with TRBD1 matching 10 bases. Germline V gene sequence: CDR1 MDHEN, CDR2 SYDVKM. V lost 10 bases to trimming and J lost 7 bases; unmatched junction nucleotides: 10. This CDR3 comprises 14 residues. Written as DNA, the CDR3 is TGTGCCACCACCGGGACAGGGGTTTGGAACATTCAGTACTTC. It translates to CATTGTGVWNIQYF.

This CDR3 reads CASSSLGLGSGGYTF. CDR3 nucleotides: TGTGCCAGCAGCTCCCTAGGTTTAGGGAGTGGTGGCTACACCTTC. This chain links TRBV7-2 with TRBJ1-2; no clear D. Trimming pared 4 bases from V and 7 bases from J, leaving 19 bases between. The CDR3 contains 15 residues. Germline values: CDR1 SGHTA, CDR2 FQGNSA. The entire variable domain, with the rest obtained from reference TRBV7-2 and TRBJ1-2, is as follows: GAGVSQSPSNKVTEKGKDVELRCDPISGHTALYWYRQSLGQGLEFLIYFQGNSAPDKSGLPSDRFSAERTGGSVSTLTIQRTQQEDSAVYLCASSSLGLGSGGYTFGSGTRLTVV.

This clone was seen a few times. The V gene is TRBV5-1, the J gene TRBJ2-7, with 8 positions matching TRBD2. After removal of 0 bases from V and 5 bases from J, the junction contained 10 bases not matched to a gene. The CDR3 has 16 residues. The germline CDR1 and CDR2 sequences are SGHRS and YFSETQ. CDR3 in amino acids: CASSLGTSGSVNEQYF. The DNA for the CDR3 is TGCGCCAGCAGCTTGGGGACGAGCGGGAGCGTCAACGAGCAGTACTTC. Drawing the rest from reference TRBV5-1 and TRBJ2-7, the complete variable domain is KAGVTQTPRYLIKTRGQQVTLSCSPISGHRSVSWYQQTPGQGLQFLFEYFSETQRNKGNFPGRFSGRQFSNSRSEMNVSTLELGDSALYLCASSLGTSGSVNEQYFGPGTRLTVT.

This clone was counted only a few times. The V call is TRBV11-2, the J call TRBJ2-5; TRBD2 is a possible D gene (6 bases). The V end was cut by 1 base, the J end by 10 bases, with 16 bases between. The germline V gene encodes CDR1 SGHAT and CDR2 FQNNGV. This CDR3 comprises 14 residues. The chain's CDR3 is CASSLGGTPISQYF. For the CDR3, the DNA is TGTGCCAGCAGCTTAGGCGGGACTCCTATAAGCCAGTACTTC.

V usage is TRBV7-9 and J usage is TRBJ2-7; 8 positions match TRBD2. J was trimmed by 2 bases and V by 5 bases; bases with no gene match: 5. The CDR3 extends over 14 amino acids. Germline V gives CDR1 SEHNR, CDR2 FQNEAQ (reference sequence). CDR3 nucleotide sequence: TGTGCCAGCAGCCCAACGGGGGGGGCCTACGAGCAGTACTTC. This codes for CASSPTGGAYEQYF.

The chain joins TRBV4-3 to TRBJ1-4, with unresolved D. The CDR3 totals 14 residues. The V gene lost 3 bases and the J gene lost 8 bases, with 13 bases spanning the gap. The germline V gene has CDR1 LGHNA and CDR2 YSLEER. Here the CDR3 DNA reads TGCGCCAGCAGCCAGACAACGGCGGGGGAAAAACTGTTTTTT. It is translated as CASSQTTAGEKLFF.

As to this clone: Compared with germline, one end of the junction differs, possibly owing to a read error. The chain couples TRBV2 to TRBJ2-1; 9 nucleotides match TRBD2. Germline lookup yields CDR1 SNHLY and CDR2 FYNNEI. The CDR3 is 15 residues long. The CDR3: CASSQRSSGGDSTLF. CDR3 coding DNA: TGTGCCAGCAGTCAGAGAAGTAGCGGGGGAGACAGCACGCTCTTC.

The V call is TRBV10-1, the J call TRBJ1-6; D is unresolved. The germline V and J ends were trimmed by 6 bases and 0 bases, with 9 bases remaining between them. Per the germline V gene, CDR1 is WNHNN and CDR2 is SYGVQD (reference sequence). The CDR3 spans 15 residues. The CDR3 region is CASRTHRSYNSPLHF. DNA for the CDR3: TGCGCCAGCAGAACACACCGCTCCTATAATTCACCCCTCCACTTT.

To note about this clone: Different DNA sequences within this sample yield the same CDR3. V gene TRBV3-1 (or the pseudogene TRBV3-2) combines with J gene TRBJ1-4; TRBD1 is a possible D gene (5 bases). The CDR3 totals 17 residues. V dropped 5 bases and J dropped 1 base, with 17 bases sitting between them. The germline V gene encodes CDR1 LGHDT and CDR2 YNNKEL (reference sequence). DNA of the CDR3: TGTGCCAGCAGCTCTCAAGCTCGGGGGGAAACTAATGAAAAACTGTTTTTT. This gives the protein CASSSQARGETNEKLFF.

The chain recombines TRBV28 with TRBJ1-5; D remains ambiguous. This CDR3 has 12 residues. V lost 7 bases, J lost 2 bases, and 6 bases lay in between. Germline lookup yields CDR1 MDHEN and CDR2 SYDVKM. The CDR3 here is CASKQGNQPQHF. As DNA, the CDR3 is TGTGCCAGCAAACAAGGCAATCAGCCCCAGCATTTT.

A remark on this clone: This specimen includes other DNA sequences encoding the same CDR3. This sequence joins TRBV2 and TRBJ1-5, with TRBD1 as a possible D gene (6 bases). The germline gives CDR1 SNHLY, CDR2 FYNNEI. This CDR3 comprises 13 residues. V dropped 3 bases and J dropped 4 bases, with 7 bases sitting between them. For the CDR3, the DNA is TGTGCCAGCAGTGACGACAGGAATCAGCCCCAGCATTTT. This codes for CASSDDRNQPQHF.

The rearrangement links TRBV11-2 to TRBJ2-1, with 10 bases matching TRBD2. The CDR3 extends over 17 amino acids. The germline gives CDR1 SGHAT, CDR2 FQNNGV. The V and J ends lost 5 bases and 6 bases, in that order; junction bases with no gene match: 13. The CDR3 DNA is TGTGCCAGCAGCCGTCTAGCGGGGGCCCCGGCGACCAATGAGCAGTTCTTC. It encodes CASSRLAGAPATNEQFF.